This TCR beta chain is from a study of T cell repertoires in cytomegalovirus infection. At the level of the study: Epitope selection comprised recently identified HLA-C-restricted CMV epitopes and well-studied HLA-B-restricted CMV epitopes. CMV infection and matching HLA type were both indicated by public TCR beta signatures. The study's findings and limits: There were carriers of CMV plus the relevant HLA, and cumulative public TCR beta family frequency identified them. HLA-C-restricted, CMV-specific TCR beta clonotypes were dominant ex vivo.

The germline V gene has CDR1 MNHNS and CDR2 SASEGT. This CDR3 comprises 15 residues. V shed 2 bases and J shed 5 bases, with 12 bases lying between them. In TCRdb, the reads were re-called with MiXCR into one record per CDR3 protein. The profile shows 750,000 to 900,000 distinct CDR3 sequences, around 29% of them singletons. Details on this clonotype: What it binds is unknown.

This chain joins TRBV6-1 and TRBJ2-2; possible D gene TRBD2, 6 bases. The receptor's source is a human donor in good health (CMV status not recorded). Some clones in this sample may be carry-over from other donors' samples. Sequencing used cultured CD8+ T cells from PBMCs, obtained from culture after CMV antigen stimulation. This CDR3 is CASSEIPRGTGELFF. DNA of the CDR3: TGTGCCAGCAGTGAAATCCCTCGGGGGACCGGGGAGCTGTTTTTT.